This entry concerns a single TCR beta chain. The CDR3 is 15 amino acids. CDR1 SGHRS and CDR2 YFSETQ come from the germline V gene. V gave up 2 bases and J gave up 5 bases; unmatched junction bases: 4. The sample originates from a study of patients with pleural tuberculosis. TCRdb itself ran the reads through MiXCR, one entry per CDR3 protein. Found here are about 50,000 distinct CDR3 sequences, approximately 7.9% of them singletons; the top ten hold roughly 16%. This sequence was found in a human donor with pleural tuberculosis. This sequence joins TRBV5-1 and TRBJ2-3, with 11 bases that match TRBD2. In nucleotides, the CDR3 is TGCGCCAGCAGCTTTACTAGCGGGAGTGGAGATACGCAGTATTTT. This sequence encodes CASSFTSGSGDTQYF.